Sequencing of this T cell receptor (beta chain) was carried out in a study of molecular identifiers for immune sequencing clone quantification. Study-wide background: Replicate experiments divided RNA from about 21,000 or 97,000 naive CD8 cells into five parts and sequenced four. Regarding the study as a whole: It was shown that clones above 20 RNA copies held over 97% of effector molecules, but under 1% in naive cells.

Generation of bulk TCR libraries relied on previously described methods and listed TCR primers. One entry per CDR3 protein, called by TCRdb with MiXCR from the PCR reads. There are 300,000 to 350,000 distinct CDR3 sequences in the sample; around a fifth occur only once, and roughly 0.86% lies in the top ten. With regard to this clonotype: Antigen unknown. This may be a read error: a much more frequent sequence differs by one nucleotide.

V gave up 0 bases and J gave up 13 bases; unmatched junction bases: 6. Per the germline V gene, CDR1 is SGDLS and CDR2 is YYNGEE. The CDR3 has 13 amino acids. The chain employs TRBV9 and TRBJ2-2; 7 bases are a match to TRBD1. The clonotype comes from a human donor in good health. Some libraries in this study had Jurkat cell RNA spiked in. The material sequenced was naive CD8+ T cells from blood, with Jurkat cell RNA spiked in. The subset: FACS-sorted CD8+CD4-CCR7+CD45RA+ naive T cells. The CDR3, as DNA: TGTGCCAGCAGCGTAGGAGAGGGACAGAGGCTGTTTTTT. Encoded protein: CASSVGEGQRLFF. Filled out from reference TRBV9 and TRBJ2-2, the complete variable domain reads DSGVTQTPKHLITATGQRVTLRCSPRSGDLSVYWYQQSLDQGLQFLIQYYNGEERAKGNILERFSAQQFPDLHSELNLSSLELGDSALYFCASSVGEGQRLFFGEGSRLTVL.